This TCR beta chain comes out of a study of OX40 agonist ivuxolimab in advanced cancers. The CDR3 has 16 residues. CDR1 GTSNPN and CDR2 SVGIG come from the germline V gene (reference sequence). Libraries were prepared by immunoSEQ multiplex PCR; TCRdb keeps only in-frame clonotypes and omits some of them. The top ten hold about 7% of the sample, which has just under 85,000 clones, approximately 84% seen once. The chain combines TRBV30 with TRBJ1-1; no clear D gene. This receptor was taken from an adult with an advanced solid tumor such as melanoma, head and neck, liver or kidney cancer. The sample in question was CD4+ or CD8+ T cells sorted from blood, obtained in a trial of the OX40 agonist ivuxolimab. This CDR3 is CATRSWTARVDTEAFF. DNA of the CDR3: TGTGCTACGCGGTCCTGGACCGCCCGGGTCGACACTGAAGCTTTCTTT.